This TCR beta chain was sequenced in a study of beta chain features in type 1 diabetes (dated by TCRdb to the late 2010s). Study-level background: Mean age, gender distribution, total cell number and subset yield were not different between patients and healthy donors. Across all samples, approximately 100 million sorted cells were examined, and cell number per subset correlated strongly with RNA yield. The study compared TCRB repertoires of sorted circulating CD4+ T cell subsets between recently diagnosed type 1 diabetes patients and matched healthy donors. Whereas all 30 or so donors provided naive and central memory subsets, regulatory and stem cell-like memory subsets were isolated from just 8 patients and roughly 8 healthy donors.

CDR1 SSHAT and CDR2 FNYEAQ are derived from the germline V gene (reference sequence). Cut back by 2 bases and 7 bases, the V and J ends lie 6 bases apart. The CDR3 contains 13 residues, cysteine and phenylalanine counted. The entry retains the CDR3 DNA only, 39 bases that are in frame from base 1. A single peripheral blood draw of around 120 mL on average was collected from each donor into heparinised tubes. A BD FACSAria II was used to sort naive, central memory, regulatory and stem cell-like memory CD4+ T cells with a panel that included CD45RO, CCR7, CD25, CD127, CD95 and CD27. Every sorted population had a purity above 95%. Right away, PBMCs were isolated by Lymphoprep density gradient centrifugation and were stained directly, with no culture step. So that batch effects would be minimized, each experiment stained and sorted samples in pairs, pairing one healthy donor with one patient. The entire isolated RNA was reverse transcribed using the High Capacity cDNA Reverse Transcription Kit, and thus expressed TCRB transcripts were sequenced. Deep immunoSEQ sequencing was applied to naive, central memory and regulatory T cell samples, giving an average of roughly 3.5 million total reads per sample. After sorted cells were lysed in RLT buffer, RNA was extracted with DNase-treated RNeasy Micro or Mini kits, with the choice depending on cell number. To prevent cross-contamination, every cell subset was processed on its own, while patient and healthy donor samples were processed together. TCRB sequences were amplified from cDNA with the immunoSEQ multiplex PCR, producing 87-bp fragments spanning the CDR3 region. Sequencing of the amplicons was performed on the Illumina HiSeq platform. As for how the authors treated the data: Synthetic template baselines were used to correct PCR bias computationally, reads within Hamming distance 2 were collapsed, and singletons that could not be merged were discarded. Reads were aligned to IMGT to assign V, D and J genes, CDR3 length, and insertions or deletions at six rearrangement sites. Within each subset, clonotype counts were normalized to the number of sorted cells before true diversity and Gini coefficients were calculated with the tcR R package. The overlap coefficient, calculated on TCRB nucleotide sequences, was used to quantify repertoire sharing. Entries here come from immuneACCESS through TCRdb and include only in-frame sequences with V and J called. Some clones fail to appear in such tables; in the studies checked, an unresolved V gene covers under half of the shortfall, and the cause of the remainder is unknown. The D gene and trimming were derived from the DNA, and the V and J assignments and clone size from that table. For this sample the table gives roughly 350,000 clones, of which about 10% were detected only once. The ten largest clonotypes hold 0.6% of the sample.

What the authors observed across the whole study: Naive, central memory and regulatory TCRB repertoires appeared more similar among patients than among healthy donors. At VDJ recombination sites, type 1 diabetes patients had fewer insertions and more deleted nucleotides, which implies abnormalities in thymic rearrangement. Sequencing cDNA rather than genomic DNA could over-represent highly expressing activated cells, although activation and CD3 levels did not differ between groups. In all four CD4+ subsets, TCRB CDR3 length was moderately but significantly shorter in type 1 diabetes patients. Shorter templates might be favored by PCR, yet because patient and control samples were amplified and corrected together, any such skew would affect both groups equally. Only small numbers of individuals were included in the HLA sub-analyses, which left unresolved whether HLA type had any influence on TCRB rearrangement.

Concerning this clone itself: Its antigen is currently not known. Base qualities were left out, and no much larger clone turns up one base away.

This TCR was recovered from a man aged 25 to 40 with type 1 diabetes. Sequenced sample: central memory CD4+ T cells from blood. The V and J segments used are TRBV7-7 and TRBJ1-6, with the D gene uncertain. This receptor has the CDR3 CASSLSENSPLHF. The bases are TGTGCCAGCAGCTTATCTGAGAATTCACCCCTCCACTTT.